One sample yielded the 20 T cell receptor beta chains listed below, sequenced in a study of a mutant IDH1 vaccine in newly diagnosed glioma. What these receptors recognize is not known. Sequenced by immunoSEQ multiplex PCR; TCRdb stores in-frame clones only, minus some. This repertoire shows some 64,000 clones, about 81% found once; its top ten account for 9% to 10%. The time point denotes: week 11, during vaccination. Vaccinated patients received 300 ug of mutant IDH1 20-mer peptide per dose, with topical imiquimod. Sequenced here: PBMCs, sampled from a glioma patient whose treatment included an IDH1 peptide vaccine. The receptors stem from a woman aged 45-65 years with glioma.

This clone was counted only a few times. The chain has TRBV5-4 and TRBJ2-6; either TRBD1 or TRBD2 may fit D (6 bases each). Trimming took 3 bases from V and 3 from J, leaving 10 bases between them. This CDR3 spans 15 amino acids. Germline V gene data show CDR1 as SGHNT and CDR2 as YYREEE (reference sequence). CDR3 protein: CASSWGADGANVLTF. The CDR3 DNA reads as TGTGCCAGCAGCTGGGGGGCCGATGGGGCCAACGTCCTGACTTTC.

Here the CDR3 reads CAWNPGPLNTEAFF. In nucleotides, the CDR3 is TGTGCCTGGAATCCGGGACCCTTGAACACTGAAGCTTTCTTT. The chain employs TRBV30 and TRBJ1-1; D possibly corresponds to TRBD1 (5 bases). This CDR3 is built from 14 residues. Germline CDR1 is GTSNPN and CDR2 is SVGIG (reference sequence). V lost 4 bases and J 0 bases, leaving 12 bases between the germline ends.

V usage is TRBV6-1 and J usage is TRBJ2-2; no clear D. V was shortened by 6 bases and J by 8 bases, with 16 bases between the two germline ends. The CDR3 runs to 14 residues. CDR1 and CDR2 from the germline V gene are MNHNS and SASEGT. The CDR3 reads CASRISGPAGELFF. In DNA, the CDR3 is TGTGCCAGCAGGATCTCTGGACCGGCGGGGGAGCTGTTTTTT.

V gene TRBV7-9 combines with J gene TRBJ1-2; D is unresolved. V dropped 5 bases and J dropped 2 bases, with 9 bases sitting between them. Germline V CDR1 and CDR2: SEHNR, FQNEAQ (reference sequence). CDR3 size: 13 residues. CDR3 DNA: TGTGCCAGCAGCCCCGGGCGGAACTATGGCTACACCTTC. This codes for CASSPGRNYGYTF. The full variable domain, in which reference TRBV7-9 and TRBJ1-2 provide the parts outside the CDR3, is DTGVSQNPRHKITKRGQNVTFRCDPISEHNRLYWYRQTLGQGPEFLTYFQNEAQLEKSRLLSDRFSAERPKGSFSTLEIQRTEQGDSAMYLCASSPGRNYGYTFGSGTRLTVV.

V usage is TRBV2 and J usage is TRBJ2-3; 9 bases are shared with TRBD2. The CDR3 spans 16 residues. Germline V gene lookup returns CDR1 SNHLY and CDR2 FYNNEI. Germline trimming cut 5 bases from V and 0 bases from J; bases unmatched to any gene: 6. As DNA, the CDR3 is TGTGCCAGCAGTTTTAGCGGGGGAGCTAGCACAGATACGCAGTATTTT. Translated: CASSFSGGASTDTQYF.

The gene calls are TRBV29-1 and TRBJ1-2; 9 bases fit TRBD1. CDR1 is SQVTM and CDR2 is ANQGSEA in the germline V gene. The CDR3 runs to 10 residues. Unmatched junction bases numbered 1, after V lost 7 bases and J lost 7 bases. CDR3 bases: TGCAGCGCGGACAGGGGTGGCTACACCTTC. It is translated as CSADRGGYTF.

This clone was observed a single time. This chain connects TRBV9 to TRBJ2-6; no reliable D call. The CDR3 runs 14 residues. Trimming took off 5 bases at V and 0 bases at J, with 6 bases between the two ends. Germline V gene data show CDR1 as SGDLS and CDR2 as YYNGEE. For the CDR3, the DNA is TGTGCCAGCAGATCGAGCTCTGGGGCCAACGTCCTGACTTTC. Its translation is CASRSSSGANVLTF.

The chain uses TRBV25-1 and TRBJ2-7; perhaps D is TRBD1 or TRBD2 (5 bases each). V was cut by 10 bases and J by 2 bases, with 18 bases left in between. The CDR3 runs 14 residues. Germline CDR1 is MGHDK and CDR2 is SYGVNS. The CDR3, as DNA: TGTGCCACACCATCGGGGACGGATACCTACGAGCAGTACTTC. It translates to CATPSGTDTYEQYF.

This rearrangement joins TRBV5-4 to TRBJ1-5; D remains ambiguous. Deletions cut 0 bases from V and 0 bases from J, with 10 bases between. Germline V gives CDR1 SGHNT, CDR2 YYREEE (reference sequence). The CDR3 has 16 amino acids. CDR3 DNA sequence: TGTGCCAGCAGCTTGGGATCCCCCAGTAGCAATCAGCCCCAGCATTTT. Translated, it gives CASSLGSPSSNQPQHF.

The chain joins TRBV2 to TRBJ2-2; 16 positions match TRBD2. The CDR3 length is 17 residues. After removal of 6 bases from V and 7 bases from J, the junction contained 8 bases not matched to a gene. Germline V CDR1 and CDR2: SNHLY, FYNNEI. The CDR3, as DNA: TGTGCCAGCAGGCGGGGACTAGCGGGGGGGCTCGGCGGGGAGCTGTTTTTT. It is translated as CASRRGLAGGLGGELFF. Combining the CDR3 with reference TRBV2 and TRBJ2-2 gives the whole variable domain EPEVTQTPSHQVTQMGQEVILRCVPISNHLYFYWYRQILGQKVEFLVSFYNNEISEKSEIFDDQFSVERPDGSNFTLKIRSTKLEDSAMYFCASRRGLAGGLGGELFFGEGSRLTVL.

This chain connects TRBV28 to TRBJ2-6; 7 nucleotides agree with TRBD2. The V segment lost 6 bases and the J segment 2 bases; nucleotides outside the gene matches: 10. The CDR3 totals 17 residues. The germline gives CDR1 MDHEN, CDR2 SYDVKM. In DNA, the CDR3 is TGTGCCAGCAGAAATTCTCCGGGGGGAGCTGGGGCCAACGTCCTGACTTTC. Translating gives CASRNSPGGAGANVLTF.

The V gene is TRBV6-5, the J gene TRBJ1-2; D ambiguous. Germline CDR1 reads MNHEY; CDR2 reads SVGAGI. The length of the CDR3 is 11 residues. Deletions cut 6 bases from V and 8 bases from J, with 10 bases between. CDR3 amino acids: CASSTGRGYTF. In DNA, the CDR3 is TGTGCCAGCAGCACCGGGCGAGGCTACACCTTC.

This clone was observed a single time. This chain joins TRBV5-1 and TRBJ2-3; 7 nucleotides line up with TRBD2. The ends lost 4 bases at V and 6 bases at J; junction bases unmatched: 8. The V gene's germline CDR1 is SGHRS and CDR2 YFSETQ. This CDR3 region has 14 residues. CDR3 region: CASSSGAVADTQYF. The CDR3 coding sequence is TGCGCCAGCAGCAGCGGGGCGGTAGCTGATACGCAGTATTTT.

The chain recombines TRBV5-1 with TRBJ1-4; D not resolved. V was shortened by 0 bases and J by 0 bases, with 9 bases between the two germline ends. Germline V lookup: CDR1 SGHRS, CDR2 YFSETQ. The CDR3 runs 16 residues. CDR3 sequence: CASSLGTLATNEKLFF. CDR3 sequence (DNA): TGCGCCAGCAGCTTGGGTACCCTCGCAACTAATGAAAAACTGTTTTTT.

The chain recombines TRBV10-3 with TRBJ2-3, with D maybe TRBD1 (6 bases). The CDR3 contains 14 residues. Trimming pared 5 bases from V and 2 bases from J, leaving 11 bases between. Germline CDR1 reads ENHRY; CDR2 reads SYGVKD. Written as DNA, the CDR3 is TGTGCCATCAGTCCTGGACAGCTCACAGATACGCAGTATTTT. Translation gives CAISPGQLTDTQYF.

This clone is a singleton in its sample. The V gene is TRBV14, the J gene TRBJ2-2; D call uncertain. This CDR3 comprises 18 residues. Germline CDR1 and CDR2: SGHDN and FVKESK. Trimming took 1 base from V and 1 from J, leaving 16 bases between them. CDR3 sequence: CASSQALGVVGNTGELFF. The CDR3, as DNA: TGTGCCAGCAGCCAAGCCCTTGGGGTGGTTGGGAACACCGGGGAGCTGTTTTTT.

The rearrangement links TRBV19 to TRBJ2-7, with a weak D call TRBD1 (5 bases). V was pared by 4 bases and J by 9 bases, with 19 bases between. The CDR3 is 14 amino acids. From germline, CDR1 is LNHDA and CDR2 SQIVND (reference sequence). This CDR3 reads CASSRSQGYDRQYF. CDR3 DNA sequence: TGTGCCAGTAGTAGAAGTCAGGGTTATGATAGGCAGTACTTC. Combining the CDR3 with reference TRBV19 and TRBJ2-7 gives the whole variable domain DGGITQSPKYLFRKEGQNVTLSCEQNLNHDAMYWYRQDPGQGLRLIYYSQIVNDFQKGDIAEGYSVSREKKESFPLTVTSAQKNPTAFYLCASSRSQGYDRQYFGPGTRLTVT.

The rearrangement uses TRBV5-1 and TRBJ2-3; possibly TRBD1 for D (5 bases). Per germline, CDR1 SGHRS and CDR2 YFSETQ. This CDR3 has 15 amino acids. The germline V and J ends were trimmed by 5 bases and 2 bases, with 15 bases remaining between them. The CDR3 region is CASRQDPTDTDTQYF. The CDR3 DNA is TGCGCCAGCAGACAGGACCCTACTGACACAGATACGCAGTATTTT.

This clone is categorized as medium-sized. The chain recombines TRBV27 with TRBJ1-2; 7 positions agree with TRBD1. With V trimmed by 3 bases and J by 2 bases, 0 bases remained unmatched. The CDR3 sequence is 13 residues long. The V gene's germline CDR1 is MNHEY and CDR2 SMNVEV (reference sequence). The CDR3 protein is CASSLGQNYGYTF. Here the CDR3 DNA reads TGTGCCAGCAGTTTGGGACAGAACTATGGCTACACCTTC.

V and J are TRBV20-1 and TRBJ2-5; D not resolved. The CDR3 spans 11 residues. In germline, CDR1 is DFQATT, CDR2 SNEGSKA (reference sequence). V was pared by 4 bases and J by 5 bases, with 8 bases between. CDR3 DNA sequence: TGCAGTGCTACGGTTACGGAGACCCAGTACTTC. This sequence encodes CSATVTETQYF.